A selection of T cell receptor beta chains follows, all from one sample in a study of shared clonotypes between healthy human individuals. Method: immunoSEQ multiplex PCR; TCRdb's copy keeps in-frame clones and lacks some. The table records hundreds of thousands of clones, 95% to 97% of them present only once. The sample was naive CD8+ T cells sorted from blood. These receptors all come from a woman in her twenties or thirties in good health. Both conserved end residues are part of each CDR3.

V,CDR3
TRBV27,CASSTQGYEQYF
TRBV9,CASSVAPEAVNTEAFF
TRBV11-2,CASSLDPGETQYF
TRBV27,CASSFSSGRGVYGYTF
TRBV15,CAIGEGTTIYF
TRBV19,CASSGRTGENYGYTF
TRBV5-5,CASSLLLGAGYEQYF
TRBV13,CASCGLAEGGCYEQYF
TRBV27,CASSSEGGTSGKPQETQYF
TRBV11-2,CASSLGTGGFNEQFF
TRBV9,CASSERLDGITGELFF
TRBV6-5,CASSYSTETYEQYF
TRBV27,CASSLGNEQYF
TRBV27,CASSLSPGAGGPTDTQYF
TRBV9,CASSPGNTEAFF
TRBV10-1,CASSESAAGVDEQYF
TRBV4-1,CASSPGGENTEAFF
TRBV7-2,CASSTPGHSYNEQFF
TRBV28,CASSLLGRYSNQPQHF
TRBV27,CASSLSSGSSTQYF
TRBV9,CASSVGRSSYTF
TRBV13,CASSWTGSNPYEQYF
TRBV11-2,CASSLVTSGGEQFF
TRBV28,CASSFNKFGYTF
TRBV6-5,CASSYSGGFSTDTQYF
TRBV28,CASSFTRTGELFF
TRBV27,CASSHTSAPDNEQFF
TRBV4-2,CASSPGTNTDTQYF
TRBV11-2,CASISRGGNRSDTQYF
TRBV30,CAWSVISGSYNEQFF
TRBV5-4,CASSHAHTEAFF
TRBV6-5,CASSYLVGGYEQYF
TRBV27,CASSPNPAPHNSPLHF
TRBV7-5,CVTTRTGFAYCGYTF
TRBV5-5,CASSSESETQYF
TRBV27,CASSPIASISYEQYF
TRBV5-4,CASSLVAGNTEAFF
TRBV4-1,CASSQPPEGYYGYTF
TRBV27,CASSSSPTDTQYF
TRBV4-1,CVSSQGGAYEQYF
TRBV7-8,CASSEGSTYEQYF
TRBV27,CASSLSGGLAKNIQYF
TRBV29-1,CSAPGTSPTEQYF
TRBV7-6,CASSSYAQGGDTGELFF
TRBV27,CASSLERVPRPYEQYF
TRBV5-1,CASSLHRQGAVDTQYF
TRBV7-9,CASSFGPGELFF
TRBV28,CASSRDGNQPQHF